A single sample gave rise to the 17 T cell receptor beta chains below, sequenced in a study of T-cell reconstitution after alpha-beta-depleted transplantation in children. Molecular barcoding with unique molecular identifiers was used for the TCRbeta library. TCRdb re-called the PCR reads through MiXCR, storing one row per CDR3 protein. The sample has some 600,000 distinct CDR3 sequences; around 17% are singletons. The sequenced sample was PBMCs from the stem cell graft donor, obtained from the stem cell graft. Receptors were obtained from a human donor who donated a stem cell graft to a child with acute myeloid leukemia.

This chain uses TRBV15 with TRBJ2-4; perhaps TRBD1 as D (5 bases). Germline CDR1 is LNHNV and CDR2 is YYDKDF (reference sequence). The CDR3 is made up of 11 amino acids. Trimming left V 9 bases short and J 3 bases short, with 6 bases between. The DNA for the CDR3 is TGTGCCACAGGGGTCAAAAACATTCAGTACTTC. Protein: CATGVKNIQYF.

This clonotype was recorded at least ten times. V usage is TRBV6-5 and J usage is TRBJ2-1, with TRBD1 matching 9 bases. Germline V gives CDR1 MNHEY, CDR2 SVGAGI. J gave up 6 bases and V 2 bases, and 8 bases lay outside the gene matches. This CDR3 is built from 16 residues. The CDR3 spells CASSYPRDRDLNEQFF. DNA for the CDR3: TGTGCCAGCAGTTACCCCCGGGACAGGGATCTCAATGAGCAGTTCTTC.

The sample holds a few counts of this clonotype. This chain connects TRBV12-3 or TRBV12-4 to TRBJ2-2; 9 nucleotides line up with TRBD1. V lost 8 bases and J lost 4; bases outside the gene matches: 8. The CDR3 is made up of 15 amino acids. The CDR3 DNA follows: TGTGCCAGCGGAACGACAGGGGGTAGCACCGGGGAGCTGTTTTTT. Protein sequence: CASGTTGGSTGELFF.

Many counts were recorded for this clonotype. J is TRBJ2-2 and V is TRBV20-1; D possibly matches TRBD1 or TRBD2 (5 bases each). The CDR3 is 13 amino acids. Looked up from germline, CDR1 is DFQATT and CDR2 is SNEGSKA (reference sequence). The germline V and J ends were trimmed by 5 bases and 0 bases, with 7 bases remaining between them. CDR3 bases: TGCAGTGCTCGGGACCCGAACACCGGGGAGCTGTTTTTT. Encoded protein: CSARDPNTGELFF.

This clonotype was detected only a few times. The chain joins TRBV7-2 to TRBJ2-6, with TRBD1 as a possible D gene (5 bases). The germline gives CDR1 SGHTA, CDR2 FQGNSA. The CDR3 length is 17 residues. V was trimmed by 0 bases and J by 0 bases, leaving 9 bases between them. The CDR3: CASSLAAGNSGANVLTF. Written as DNA, the CDR3 is TGTGCCAGCAGCTTAGCGGCAGGGAACTCTGGGGCCAACGTCCTGACTTTC. Based on the CDR3 plus reference TRBV7-2 and TRBJ2-6, the full variable domain is GAGVSQSPSNKVTEKGKDVELRCDPISGHTALYWYRQSLGQGLEFLIYFQGNSAPDKSGLPSDRFSAERTGGSVSTLTIQRTQQEDSAVYLCASSLAAGNSGANVLTFGAGSRLTVL.

In this sample, this clonotype turned up a few times. The rearrangement uses TRBV7-2 and TRBJ2-5; tentatively, D is TRBD2 (5 bases). Germline-derived CDR1 and CDR2 are SGHTA and FQGNSA. V was trimmed by 5 bases and J by 1 base, leaving 14 bases between them. This CDR3 has 15 residues. CDR3 DNA: TGTGCCAGCAGCCCAAACGCGGGTCTCCAAGAGACCCAGTACTTC. Protein product: CASSPNAGLQETQYF. The variable domain in full, completed from reference TRBV7-2 and TRBJ2-5, reads GAGVSQSPSNKVTEKGKDVELRCDPISGHTALYWYRQSLGQGLEFLIYFQGNSAPDKSGLPSDRFSAERTGGSVSTLTIQRTQQEDSAVYLCASSPNAGLQETQYFGPGTRLLVL.

This clonotype was found many times. The genes are TRBV20-1 and TRBJ1-1, with D unclear. V dropped 8 bases and J dropped 3 bases, with 16 bases sitting between them. CDR1 and CDR2 (germline): DFQATT, SNEGSKA (reference sequence). The CDR3 runs to 13 residues. CDR3 residues: CSPIGKIDTEAFF. The CDR3 DNA reads as TGCAGTCCTATCGGGAAAATTGACACTGAAGCTTTCTTT.

The rearrangement links TRBV28 to TRBJ1-5; 10 bases agree with TRBD1. This CDR3 spans 17 amino acids. CDR1 and CDR2 (germline): MDHEN, SYDVKM. Losses at the gene ends were 5 bases for V and 3 bases for J; bases not matched to a gene: 10. This CDR3 reads CASSSPGTGAVNQPQHF. The CDR3 DNA reads TGTGCCAGCAGTAGTCCCGGGACAGGGGCCGTCAATCAGCCCCAGCATTTT.

This clonotype was seen many times. V gene TRBV20-1 combines with J gene TRBJ1-1; the D is unclear. Germline loops: CDR1 DFQATT, CDR2 SNEGSKA (reference sequence). This CDR3 comprises 14 residues. V lost 3 bases and J lost 2, with 13 bases in between. CDR3 bases: TGCAGTGCTAGCCGAACAGACTATAACACTGAAGCTTTCTTT. It encodes CSASRTDYNTEAFF.

V and J are TRBV12-3 or TRBV12-4 and TRBJ2-3, with D maybe TRBD2 (6 bases). This CDR3 has 16 amino acids. V was cut by 6 bases and J by 2 bases, with 18 bases left in between. The CDR3 nucleotides read TGTGCCAGCAGCCCAATGGGGACTCTCCACACAGATACGCAGTATTTT. Amino acids: CASSPMGTLHTDTQYF.

Concerning this clonotype: One end of the junction varies from germline; a read error may be responsible. V and J are TRBV20-1 and TRBJ2-7; unclear D gene. This CDR3 comprises 11 residues. The germline CDR1 and CDR2 sequences are DFQATT and SNEGSKA (reference sequence). This CDR3 is CSATPNGELYF. As DNA, the CDR3 is TGCAGTGCTACCCCCAACGGCGAGCTGTACTTC.

This clonotype was found many times. This sequence joins TRBV4-2 and TRBJ1-2; D uncertain. The CDR3 length is 14 residues. V lost 0 bases, J lost 6 bases, and 11 bases lay in between. Germline V gene sequence: CDR1 LGHNA, CDR2 YNFKEQ. The CDR3 here is CASSQDLIRDGYTF. The CDR3 coding sequence is TGTGCCAGCAGCCAAGATTTGATTCGGGATGGCTACACCTTC.

The chain links TRBV29-1 to TRBJ2-4; no definite D call. The germline CDR1 and CDR2 sequences are SQVTM and ANQGSEA. The CDR3 is 14 amino acids. Trimming took off 5 bases at V and 1 base at J, with 12 bases between the two ends. The DNA of the CDR3 is TGCAGCGTTTACCGTGCCGGGGCCAAAAACATTCAGTACTTC. Translating it yields CSVYRAGAKNIQYF.

The chain has TRBV7-2 and TRBJ2-3; 14 bases map to TRBD2. The CDR3 consists of 17 residues. Germline V CDR1 and CDR2: SGHTA, FQGNSA. Losses at the gene ends were 5 bases for V and 3 bases for J; bases not matched to a gene: 7. CDR3 DNA sequence: TGTGCCAGCAGCAAAGGACTAGCGGGGGGATTAACAGATACGCAGTATTTT. This encodes CASSKGLAGGLTDTQYF.

There are many counts of this clonotype. The chain links TRBV20-1 to TRBJ1-2; 9 bases match TRBD1. V lost 4 bases, J lost 4 bases, and 13 bases stayed unmatched. The CDR3 runs to 16 residues. From germline, CDR1 is DFQATT and CDR2 SNEGSKA (reference sequence). CDR3 region: CSANTEQGAYGYGYTF. The CDR3 coding sequence is TGCAGTGCTAATACTGAACAGGGGGCGTACGGCTATGGCTACACCTTC.

Comments on this clonotype: A much more abundant neighbour one base away suggests this may be a read error. The genes are TRBV2 and TRBJ2-7; tentative D call: TRBD1 (6 bases). Looked up from germline, CDR1 is SNHLY and CDR2 is FYNNEI. The germline V and J ends were trimmed by 6 bases and 0 bases, with 9 bases remaining between them. This CDR3 is 13 amino acids long. CDR3 residues: CASSDRSSYEQYF. The CDR3 nucleotides are TGTGCCAGCAGCGACAGGAGCTCCTACGAGCAGTACTTC.

V is TRBV2 and J is TRBJ2-7, with a tentative D call TRBD2 (6 bases). Germline V gene lookup returns CDR1 SNHLY and CDR2 FYNNEI. CDR3 size: 14 residues. The V gene lost 11 bases and the J gene lost 0 bases, with 17 bases spanning the gap. CDR3 loop: CAGTGVPLSYEQYV. Written as DNA, the CDR3 is TGTGCCGGAACGGGGGTGCCCCTCTCCTACGAGCAGTACGTC.